This T cell receptor (beta chain) is drawn from a study of OX40 agonist ivuxolimab in advanced cancers. With respect to this clone: Antigen: not known.

Germline assignment: CDR1 KGHSH and CDR2 LQKENI. This CDR3 is 14 amino acids long. Trimming removed 0 bases from V and 5 bases from J, with 10 bases in between. Libraries were prepared by immunoSEQ multiplex PCR; TCRdb keeps only in-frame clonotypes and omits some of them. The sample yields about 110,000 clones, around 93% seen once. Patients were ineligible given autoimmune disease history or systemic immunosuppression. Study results and caveats: Circulating CD4+ and CD8+ T cells showed clonal expansion by week 6 at 0.1 to 3.0 mg/kg. Some nonresponders likewise displayed low normalized T-cell clonal expansion.

The material sequenced was CD4+ or CD8+ T cells sorted from blood, taken in a trial of the OX40 agonist ivuxolimab. The sequence derives from an adult with an advanced solid tumor such as melanoma, head and neck, liver or kidney cancer. V gene TRBV18 combines with J gene TRBJ2-5; D ambiguous. This chain's CDR3 is CASSPPGFGETQYF. In nucleotides, the CDR3 is TGTGCCAGCTCACCACCCGGGTTTGGGGAGACCCAGTACTTC.